A selection of T cell receptor beta chains follows, all from one sample in a study of blood T cell repertoires in COVID-19. Method: immunoSEQ multiplex PCR; TCRdb's copy keeps in-frame clones and lacks some. Of roughly 250,000 clones detected, over 75% appear once; the ten largest clones hold around 4.5%. The sample comprised PBMCs or T cells enriched from blood (not recorded which). The receptor set was obtained from a woman in her 30s who had recovered from COVID-19. Each CDR3 is given with its conserved first and last residue. The D gene is left open where the match is weak. The listing skips clone size in some rows; elsewhere it reads once, few, many or a size class.

v_gene,d_gene,j_gene,abundance,CDR3nt,CDR3aa
TRBV4-2,.,TRBJ1-6,.,TGTGCCAGCAGCCAAGATCGAGATTCGGCCCCCAGGCATTCACCCCTCCACTTT,CASSQDRDSAPRHSPLHF
TRBV6-5,TRBD1,TRBJ2-1,.,TGTGCCAGCAGTTACTGGGACAGGGGCATTAATGAGCAGTTCTTC,CASSYWDRGINEQFF
TRBV13,TRBD1,TRBJ1-1,.,TGTGCCAGCAGTTTGGGACAGGGGGACACTGAAGCTTTCTTT,CASSLGQGDTEAFF
TRBV18,TRBD2,TRBJ2-1,.,TGTGCCAGCTCACCAGGGACTAGCGTTCTCCATGAGCAGTTCTTC,CASSPGTSVLHEQFF
TRBV19,TRBD1,TRBJ2-7,.,TGTGCCAGTAGTTCGCCGGGACAGGGGAACTACGAGCAGTACTTC,CASSSPGQGNYEQYF
TRBV6-5,TRBD2,TRBJ2-1,.,TGTGCCAGCAGTCGCGGGACTAGCGGAAACAATGAGCAGTTCTTC,CASSRGTSGNNEQFF
TRBV28,TRBD1,TRBJ1-2,once,TGTGCCAGCAGTTTATCGAGACAGGGCGGCTACACCTTC,CASSLSRQGGYTF
TRBV5-1,.,TRBJ1-1,once,TGCGCCAGCAGCTCACCCACAGGGATGGGGATGAACACTGAAGCTTTCTTT,CASSSPTGMGMNTEAFF
TRBV27,TRBD1,TRBJ1-1,.,TGTGCCAGCAGTTCCGACAGGGCCGGCGCTGAAGCTTTCTTT,CASSSDRAGAEAFF
TRBV9,TRBD1,TRBJ1-1,.,TGTGCCAGCAGCGTAGGGGACAGACCTAAGAACACTGAAGCTTTCTTT,CASSVGDRPKNTEAFF
TRBV7-9,TRBD2,TRBJ2-1,.,TGTGCCAGCAGCTTAACTAGCGGGAGCCACAATGAGCAGTTCTTC,CASSLTSGSHNEQFF
TRBV9,TRBD1,TRBJ2-7,.,TGTGCCAGCAGCACACGGGACAGGGGGCACGAGCAGTACTTC,CASSTRDRGHEQYF
TRBV27,.,TRBJ1-1,.,TGTGCCAGCAGTTTATCCCAGGGTAGGTACACTGAAGCTTTCTTT,CASSLSQGRYTEAFF
TRBV6-5,.,TRBJ2-3,.,TGTGCCAGCAGTTATTTGGAGGGGAGAAATACAGATACGCAGTATTTT,CASSYLEGRNTDTQYF
TRBV6-1,.,TRBJ2-7,.,TGTGCCAGCAGTGAAAGGGGTCCTAGCTACGAGCAGTACTTC,CASSERGPSYEQYF
TRBV15,TRBD1,TRBJ1-1,.,TGTGCCACCAGCAGAGGAATGGGACAGGGATTCACTGAAGCTTTCTTT,CATSRGMGQGFTEAFF
TRBV27,.,TRBJ1-4,.,TGTGCCAGCAGTAAGGGTCGGGGAGCTAATGAAAAACTGTTTTTT,CASSKGRGANEKLFF
TRBV27,.,TRBJ2-3,.,TGTGCCAGCAGTTTAGGCAGGGGCCTTATACATAGCACAGATACGCAGTATTTT,CASSLGRGLIHSTDTQYF
TRBV10-3,.,TRBJ1-2,.,TGTGCCATCAGTGAGGCGTCCGAGCGCTATGGCTACACCTTC,CAISEASERYGYTF
TRBV5-6,.,TRBJ2-5,.,TGTGCCAGCAGCTTGGGTCTAGAGACCCAGTACTTC,CASSLGLETQYF
TRBV2,.,TRBJ1-1,.,TGTGCCTTACACAGGGAAATGAACACTGAAGCTTTCTTT,CALHREMNTEAFF
TRBV6-5,.,TRBJ2-5,.,TGCCACAGCTTCTTGGAGACCCAGTACTTC,CHSFLETQYF
TRBV6-5,.,TRBJ1-6,.,TGTGCCAGCAGTTACTCTGTCGTTTCCTATAATTCACCCCTCCACTTT,CASSYSVVSYNSPLHF
TRBV19,.,TRBJ2-7,.,TGTGCCAGTAGTATGGTGGCAGAGCGATTCTACGAGCAGTACTTC,CASSMVAERFYEQYF
TRBV5-6,.,TRBJ1-1,.,TGTGCCAGCAGCGCTGGCGCCTACAGGGAAAGAGGAACTGAAGCTTTCTTT,CASSAGAYRERGTEAFF
TRBV7-9,.,TRBJ1-2,few,TGTGCCAGCAGCCAACAGAACTACTATGGCTACACCTTC,CASSQQNYYGYTF
TRBV6-4,TRBD2,TRBJ2-2,.,TGTGCCAGCAGCCCGACTAGCGGGACGAACACCGGGGAGCTGTTTTTT,CASSPTSGTNTGELFF
TRBV24-1,TRBD1,TRBJ2-1,.,TGTGCCACCAGTGATTTGGGGACAGGGGATGAGCAGTTCTTC,CATSDLGTGDEQFF
TRBV11-2,TRBD1,TRBJ2-4,few,TGTGCCAGCAGCTTACGACAGGGTAGTAACATTCAGTACTTC,CASSLRQGSNIQYF
TRBV7-6,.,TRBJ2-1,once,TGTGCCAGCAGCAATAACAGGGAAAGGGTTAAAAATGAGCAGTTCTTC,CASSNNRERVKNEQFF
TRBV15,.,TRBJ1-6,once,TGTGCCACCAGCAGAGATTTGGGGAGGGGCAGAGAGAGCTCCTATAATTCACCCCTCCACTTT,CATSRDLGRGRESSYNSPLHF
TRBV5-1,.,TRBJ2-1,.,TGCGCCAGCAGCTTGGCCGGTCAACTAGCTCCCTACAATGAGCAGTTCTTC,CASSLAGQLAPYNEQFF
TRBV27,TRBD1,TRBJ2-1,.,TGTGCCAGCAGTTTGGGACAGGGATCCTACAATGAGCAGTTCTTC,CASSLGQGSYNEQFF
TRBV7-2,.,TRBJ2-2,.,TGTGCCAGCAGCTTAGGCAGGGCGAACACCGGGGAGCTGTTTTTT,CASSLGRANTGELFF
TRBV18,TRBD1,TRBJ2-7,once,TGTGCCAACTCACCAGTAGGGGGCGCGGGCTCCTACGAGCAGTACTTC,CANSPVGGAGSYEQYF
TRBV28,TRBD1,TRBJ2-7,.,TGTGCCAGCAGTTTATACTCAAGTAAGACGACAGGGGGCGACTCCTACGAGCAGTACTTC,CASSLYSSKTTGGDSYEQYF
TRBV2,TRBD1,TRBJ1-5,few,TGTGCCAGCAGTTCCAACAGGGGGCTTGTTCAGCCCCAGCATTTT,CASSSNRGLVQPQHF
TRBV4-2,TRBD2,TRBJ2-3,.,TGTGCCAGCAGCCAAAAACTAGCGGGAAGGACAGATACGCAGTATTTT,CASSQKLAGRTDTQYF
TRBV28,TRBD1,TRBJ2-3,.,TGTGCCAGCAGTTTATGGGGGGACAGGGGCACAGATACGCAGTATTTT,CASSLWGDRGTDTQYF
TRBV6-1,.,TRBJ1-1,.,TGTGCCAGCAGTGAAGCATCTGCCCTTTCTACTAGGAACACTGAAGCTTTCTTT,CASSEASALSTRNTEAFF
TRBV28,.,TRBJ1-4,.,TGTGCCAGCAGTTCACGGGATCCAAGAGGGGAAAAACTGTTTTTT,CASSSRDPRGEKLFF
TRBV24-1,.,TRBJ2-7,.,TGTGCCACCAGTGATCGACCGGGACACTATTCCTACGAGCAGTACTTC,CATSDRPGHYSYEQYF
TRBV6-5,TRBD1,TRBJ2-7,.,TGTGCCAGCAGTTACCCGAGACAGGGTATTTACGAGCAGTACTTC,CASSYPRQGIYEQYF
TRBV7-8,.,TRBJ2-3,.,TGTGCCAGCAGCCTCTTAGGGGTCGCAGATACGCAGTATTTT,CASSLLGVADTQYF
TRBV29-1,.,TRBJ1-1,.,TGCAGCGTTGATTCCAAGGGACTTAACACTGAAGCTTTCTTT,CSVDSKGLNTEAFF
TRBV10-2,TRBD1,TRBJ2-5,.,TGCGCCAGCAGTGAGTTAACAGGGGACCTCGGGACCCAGTACTTC,CASSELTGDLGTQYF
TRBV7-2,TRBD2,TRBJ2-3,.,TGTGCCAGCAGCTTAGCGGCACTAGCGGGGTTACACACAGATACGCAGTATTTT,CASSLAALAGLHTDTQYF
TRBV10-3,TRBD2,TRBJ2-1,.,TGTGCCATCAGCGGGGGAGCGGGAGCCACCCTCAATGAGCAGTTCTTC,CAISGGAGATLNEQFF
TRBV3-1/TRBV3-2,TRBD1,TRBJ1-5,few,TGTGCCAGCAGCCAGGCCGGGACAGGGGGAAATCAGCCCCAGCATTTT,CASSQAGTGGNQPQHF
TRBV27,TRBD1,TRBJ1-1,.,TGTGCCAGCGAATCCAGGGGGCGGATGACTGAAGCTTTCTTT,CASESRGRMTEAFF
TRBV30,TRBD2,TRBJ2-3,.,TGTGCCTGGAGTGCTCTTCGACTAGCGGGGTCAGATACGCAGTATTTT,CAWSALRLAGSDTQYF
TRBV19,.,TRBJ2-5,.,TGTGCCAGTAGTATACAGGGGGGTAAAGGGGAGACCCAGTACTTC,CASSIQGGKGETQYF
TRBV6-6,TRBD2,TRBJ2-3,.,TGTGCCAGCAGGAGAGCGGGAGGTACAGATACGCAGTATTTT,CASRRAGGTDTQYF
TRBV6-6,TRBD2,TRBJ2-2,once,TGTGCCAGCAGTGAGGGACTAGCCGGCACCGGGGAGCTGTTTTTT,CASSEGLAGTGELFF
TRBV3-1/TRBV3-2,.,TRBJ2-4,.,TGTGCCAGCAGCCAAGGTTCGGGACTAGCCAAAAACATTCAGTACTTC,CASSQGSGLAKNIQYF
TRBV7-2,.,TRBJ1-4,.,TGTGCCAGCAGCTTATCGGTCAGGGGCTTGAATGAAAAACTGTTTTTT,CASSLSVRGLNEKLFF
TRBV3-1/TRBV3-2,TRBD2,TRBJ2-1,.,TGTGCCAGCAGCGCGGGACTAGCGGGGAGTGAGCAGTTCTTC,CASSAGLAGSEQFF
TRBV29-1,TRBD1,TRBJ1-2,.,TGCAGCGCCCAGGACAGGGGGCAAGGTGGGACGCGCTATGGCTACACCTTC,CSAQDRGQGGTRYGYTF
TRBV27,.,TRBJ1-5,.,TGTGCCAGCAGACCAGGGGTCGAAGATCAGCCCCAGCATTTT,CASRPGVEDQPQHF
TRBV28,TRBD1,TRBJ2-7,once,TGTGCCAGCAGTGTTACCTCCGGGACAGGGTTTTACGAGCAGTACTTC,CASSVTSGTGFYEQYF